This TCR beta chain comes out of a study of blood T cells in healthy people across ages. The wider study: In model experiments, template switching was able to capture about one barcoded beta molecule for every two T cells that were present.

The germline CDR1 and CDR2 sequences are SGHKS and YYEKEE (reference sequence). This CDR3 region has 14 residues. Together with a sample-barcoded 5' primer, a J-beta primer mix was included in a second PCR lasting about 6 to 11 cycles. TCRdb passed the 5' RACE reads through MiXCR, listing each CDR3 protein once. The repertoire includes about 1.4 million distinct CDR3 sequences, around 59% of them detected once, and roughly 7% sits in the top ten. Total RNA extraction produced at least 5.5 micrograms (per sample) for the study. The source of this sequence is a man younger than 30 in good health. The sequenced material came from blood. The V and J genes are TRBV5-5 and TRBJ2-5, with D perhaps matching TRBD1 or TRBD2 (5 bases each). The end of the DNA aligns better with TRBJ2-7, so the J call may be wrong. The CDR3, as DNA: TGTGCCAGCAGCTTGATAGTTCCAGGGACCGAGCAGTACTTC. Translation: CASSLIVPGTEQYF.